This TCR beta chain came from a study of OX40 agonist ivuxolimab in advanced cancers. Turning to the study itself: Clinicians treated patients with ivuxolimab, an agonistic anti-OX40 (CD134) antibody.

Patients were ineligible given autoimmune disease history or systemic immunosuppression. Repertoires were generated with immunoSEQ multiplex PCR, while TCRdb's copy carries only in-frame clones and drops some. The sample has approximately 120,000 clones; less than 95% are singletons. Germline lookup yields CDR1 SEHNR and CDR2 FQNEAQ (reference sequence). Trimming pared 1 base from V and 2 bases from J, leaving 8 bases between. The CDR3 length is 15 residues. The receptor was derived from an adult with an advanced solid tumor such as melanoma, head and neck, liver or kidney cancer. The material sequenced was CD4+ or CD8+ T cells sorted from blood, taken in a trial of the OX40 agonist ivuxolimab. The chain recombines TRBV7-9 with TRBJ2-2; D remains unclear. The CDR3 is CASSLDGDNTGELFF. In DNA form, the CDR3 reads TGTGCCAGCAGCTTAGATGGTGACAACACCGGGGAGCTGTTTTTT. Full variable domain (outside the CDR3, taken from reference TRBV7-9 and TRBJ2-2): DTGVSQNPRHKITKRGQNVTFRCDPISEHNRLYWYRQTLGQGPEFLTYFQNEAQLEKSRLLSDRFSAERPKGSFSTLEIQRTEQGDSAMYLCASSLDGDNTGELFFGEGSRLTVL.